This T cell receptor (beta chain) was sequenced for a study of blood T cell repertoires in COVID-19. About the research overall: The United States, Italy and Spain were the sources of the acute and convalescent COVID-19 samples. In each case, the material was cDNA or gDNA derived from T cells, B-cell-depleted T cells, or PBMCs.

Profiled with immunoSEQ multiplex PCR; TCRdb holds only in-frame clones, not every one. Of 180,000 or so clones in the sample, roughly 83% are singletons; the top ten hold about 4.6%. Symptom resolution, clearance, or two negative PCRs marked donors in Cohort 3 as recovered. Germline CDR1 is GTSNPN and CDR2 is SVGIG (reference sequence). This CDR3 contains 13 residues. V was pared by 5 bases and J by 1 base, with 9 bases between. The rearrangement uses TRBV30 and TRBJ1-5; TRBD1 might be the D (6 bases). The material sequenced was PBMCs or T cells enriched from blood (not recorded which). This clonotype was obtained from a woman aged 50 to 65 who had recovered from COVID-19. The CDR3, as DNA: TGTGCCTGGGATAGGGGGAGCAATCAGCCCCAGCATTTT. This sequence encodes CAWDRGSNQPQHF.